This TCR beta chain was found in a study of blood T cell repertoires in COVID-19. At the level of the study: Specimens from acute and convalescent COVID-19 originated in the United States, Italy and Spain. T cells, B-cell-depleted T cells, or PBMCs provided the cDNA or gDNA that served as material.

TCRdb's table, derived via immunoSEQ multiplex PCR, lists solely in-frame clones and lacks some. The sample includes 200,000 to 250,000 clones, around 88% of them seen just once. The CDR3 has 13 amino acids. Trimming cost V 5 bases and J 0 bases, with 7 bases left between them. Germline CDR1 and CDR2: LNHDA and SQIVND (reference sequence). Sequenced input: peripheral blood. The sequence was obtained from an elderly man with acute or convalescent COVID-19. V usage is TRBV19 and J usage is TRBJ2-5; D unresolved. CDR3 loop: CASSFQNQETQYF. CDR3 sequence (DNA): TGTGCCAGTAGTTTCCAGAACCAAGAGACCCAGTACTTC.